Listed here are 14 T cell receptor beta chains from one sample, sequenced in a study of cytomegalovirus exposure and HLA in healthy donors (dated by TCRdb to between 2016 and 2019). Receptors were amplified or captured by the immunoSEQ multiplex PCR assay. A mixture of 60 forward primers for TCR Vbeta segments and 13 reverse primers for TCR Jbeta segments was used in the multiplex PCR. The source is immuneACCESS, and TCRdb retained only in-frame sequences with V and J called. Part of the clones is not carried over; for the studies checked, unresolved V genes explain less than half of this, and the remainder is unexplained. The sample contains roughly 120,000 clones, 78% of them found a single time. The top ten clones comprise under 1.5% of the sample. Sequencing was carried out using PBMCs. The receptors stem from a young woman in good health and CMV-seronegative.

CDR3 amino acids: CASSLDSRNLAGVSWQFF. The CDR3 nucleotides are TGCGCCAGCAGCTTGGATAGTAGGAATCTAGCGGGAGTCAGTTGGCAGTTCTTC. This chain connects TRBV5-1 to TRBJ2-1, with 10 bases fitting TRBD2. J was trimmed by 12 bases and V by 0 bases; bases with no gene match: 18. CDR3 length: 18 residues. CDR1 and CDR2 (germline): SGHRS, YFSETQ.

J is TRBJ1-1 and V is TRBV18; no clear D gene. This CDR3 is built from 13 residues. In germline, CDR1 is KGHSH, CDR2 LQKENI. Trimming took off 3 bases at V and 3 bases at J, with 8 bases between the two ends. The CDR3 spells CASSPAGYTEAFF. The CDR3 nucleotides are TGTGCCAGCTCACCGGCGGGATACACTGAAGCTTTCTTT.

The chain couples TRBV28 to TRBJ1-1; no definite D call. Germline CDR1 reads MDHEN; CDR2 reads SYDVKM. V lost 2 bases and J lost 10, with 11 bases in between. The CDR3 contains 12 residues. Written as DNA, the CDR3 is TGTGCCAGCAGTTTACCAGGCCAGGCAGCTTTCTTT. It yields the protein CASSLPGQAAFF.

The chain recombines TRBV9 with TRBJ1-6, with 7 bases aligning to TRBD1. CDR3 length equals 15 residues. Losses at the gene ends were 4 bases for V and 14 bases for J; bases not matched to a gene: 15. CDR1 is SGDLS and CDR2 is YYNGEE in the germline V gene. The CDR3 DNA sequence: TGTGCCAGCAGCTTCGACCGGACAGGAAAGGGGGCCCTCCACTTT. Translation gives CASSFDRTGKGALHF.

The J gene is TRBJ1-4, the V gene TRBV19; D not certain. V was cut by 3 bases and J by 5 bases, with 7 bases left in between. This CDR3 spans 13 amino acids. Germline CDR1 is LNHDA and CDR2 is SQIVND (reference sequence). The CDR3 loop reads CASSIAGNEKLFF. CDR3 in DNA: TGTGCCAGTAGTATCGCGGGCAATGAAAAACTGTTTTTT.

The chain couples TRBV29-1 to TRBJ2-7; possible D gene TRBD2, 6 bases. CDR1 is SQVTM, CDR2 ANQGSEA, per germline. Trimming took off 7 bases at V and 5 bases at J, with 18 bases between the two ends. This CDR3 contains 13 residues. The CDR3 protein is CSGVGGDLDEQYF. The CDR3 coding sequence is TGCAGCGGGGTCGGGGGTGACCTTGACGAGCAGTACTTC.

The J gene is TRBJ2-5, the V gene TRBV5-4; D is unresolved. Germline loops: CDR1 SGHNT, CDR2 YYREEE (reference sequence). CDR3 length equals 11 residues. Deletions cut 4 bases from V and 1 base from J, with 2 bases between. Here the CDR3 reads CASSLQETQYF. CDR3 DNA: TGTGCCAGCAGCCTCCAAGAGACCCAGTACTTC.

V gene TRBV5-8 combines with J gene TRBJ1-2; 7 nucleotides align to TRBD1. Germline CDR1 is SGHTS and CDR2 is YDEGEE. This CDR3 is built from 15 residues. V shed 5 bases and J 7 bases; nucleotides not matched to a gene: 14. The CDR3 reads CASSAGTVNPSGYTF. CDR3 coding DNA: TGTGCCAGCAGTGCCGGGACAGTCAATCCTTCTGGCTACACCTTC.

The chain employs TRBV4-1 and TRBJ1-1; 8 bases map to TRBD1. CDR3 length equals 16 residues. Germline CDR1 is MGHRA and CDR2 is YSYEKL. V was clipped by 4 bases and J by 0 bases; unmatched bases: 7. CDR3 bases: TGCGCCAGCAGCCGCCCACCGGACAGGGTGAACACTGAAGCTTTCTTT. The encoded protein is CASSRPPDRVNTEAFF.

V gene TRBV28 combines with J gene TRBJ2-3; 7 bases agree with TRBD2. From germline, CDR1 is MDHEN and CDR2 SYDVKM. This CDR3 spans 15 amino acids. The ends lost 4 bases at V and 2 bases at J; junction bases unmatched: 6. CDR3 in amino acids: CASSSRGSTTDTQYF. CDR3 bases: TGTGCCAGCAGTTCGCGGGGGAGCACCACAGATACGCAGTATTTT.

This rearrangement joins TRBV11-2 to TRBJ2-2; a possible D gene is TRBD1 (5 bases). The ends were cut back, 4 bases at V and 0 bases at J, with 9 bases in the middle. Germline loops: CDR1 SGHAT, CDR2 FQNNGV. The CDR3 loop spans 15 amino acids. The CDR3 spells CASSSGAANTGELFF. CDR3 nucleotides: TGTGCCAGCAGCTCTGGGGCAGCGAACACCGGGGAGCTGTTTTTT.

The chain joins TRBV15 to TRBJ1-5; D is ambiguous. CDR1 is LNHNV, CDR2 YYDKDF, per germline (reference sequence). The CDR3 consists of 15 residues. Trimming cost V 0 bases and J 6 bases, with 12 bases left between them. CDR3 sequence reads: CATSRDRLRGQPQHF. DNA of the CDR3: TGTGCCACCAGCAGAGATAGGCTGAGAGGTCAGCCCCAGCATTTT.

J is TRBJ2-2 and V is TRBV9; no clear D. Germline V gives CDR1 SGDLS, CDR2 YYNGEE. This CDR3 is built from 14 residues. V gave up 3 bases and J gave up 1 base, with 7 bases separating them. CDR3 in DNA: TGTGCCAGCAGCGGCTATCAGAACACCGGGGAGCTGTTTTTT. Protein product: CASSGYQNTGELFF.

Here the CDR3 reads CASSLEPPRTSGTYEQYF. The DNA for the CDR3 is TGTGCCAGCAGCTTAGAGCCCCCAAGGACTAGCGGTACCTACGAGCAGTACTTC. The J gene is TRBJ2-7, the V gene TRBV7-2, with 10 positions matching TRBD2. There are 18 residues in the CDR3. Germline assignment: CDR1 SGHTA and CDR2 FQGNSA. V lost 1 base to trimming and J lost 2 bases; unmatched junction nucleotides: 11. Complete variable domain (other parts from reference TRBV7-2 and TRBJ2-7): GAGVSQSPSNKVTEKGKDVELRCDPISGHTALYWYRQSLGQGLEFLIYFQGNSAPDKSGLPSDRFSAERTGGSVSTLTIQRTQQEDSAVYLCASSLEPPRTSGTYEQYFGPGTRLTVT.